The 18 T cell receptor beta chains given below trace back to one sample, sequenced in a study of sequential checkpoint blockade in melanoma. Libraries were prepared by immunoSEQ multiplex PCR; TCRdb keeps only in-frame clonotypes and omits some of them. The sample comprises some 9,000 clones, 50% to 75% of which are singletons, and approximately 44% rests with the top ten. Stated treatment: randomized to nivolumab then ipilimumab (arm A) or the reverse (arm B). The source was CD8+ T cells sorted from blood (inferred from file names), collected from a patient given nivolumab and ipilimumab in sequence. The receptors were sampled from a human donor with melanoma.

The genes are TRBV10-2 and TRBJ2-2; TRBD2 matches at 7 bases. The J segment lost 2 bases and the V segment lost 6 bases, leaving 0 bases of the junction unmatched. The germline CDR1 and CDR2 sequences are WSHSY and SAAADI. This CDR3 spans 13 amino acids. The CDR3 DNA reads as TGCGCCAGCAGGACTAGCAACACCGGGGAGCTGTTTTTT. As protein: CASRTSNTGELFF.

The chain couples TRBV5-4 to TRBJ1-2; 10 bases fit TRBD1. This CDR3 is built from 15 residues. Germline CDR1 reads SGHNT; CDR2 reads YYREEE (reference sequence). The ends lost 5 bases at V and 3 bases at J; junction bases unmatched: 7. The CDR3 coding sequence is TGTGCCAGCAGACCCGGGACAGGGGCCTACTATGGCTACACCTTC. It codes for CASRPGTGAYYGYTF.

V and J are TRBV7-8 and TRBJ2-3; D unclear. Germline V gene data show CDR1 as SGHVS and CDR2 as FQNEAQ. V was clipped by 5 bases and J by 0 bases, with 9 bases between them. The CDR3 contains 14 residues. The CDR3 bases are TGTGCCAGCAGCCCAGAAAGAAGCACAGATACGCAGTATTTT. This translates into CASSPERSTDTQYF.

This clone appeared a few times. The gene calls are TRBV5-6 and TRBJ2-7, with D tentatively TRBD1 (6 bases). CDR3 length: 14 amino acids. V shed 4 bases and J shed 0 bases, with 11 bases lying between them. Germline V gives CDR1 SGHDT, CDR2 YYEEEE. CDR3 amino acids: CASSVGGDSYEQYF. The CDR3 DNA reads TGTGCCAGCAGCGTAGGGGGTGACTCCTACGAGCAGTACTTC.

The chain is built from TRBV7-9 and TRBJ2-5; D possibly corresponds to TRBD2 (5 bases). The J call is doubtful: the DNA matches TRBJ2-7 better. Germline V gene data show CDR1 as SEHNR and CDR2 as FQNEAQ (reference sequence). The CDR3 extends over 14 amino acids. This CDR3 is CASSLLEVAYEQYF. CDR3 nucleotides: TGTGCCAGCAGCTTATTGGAGGTTGCCTACGAGCAGTACTTC.

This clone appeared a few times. In nucleotides, the CDR3 is TGTGCCAGCAGCTCAGGGACAGGCCACTATGGCTACACCTTC. Encoded protein: CASSSGTGHYGYTF. This rearrangement joins TRBV9 to TRBJ1-2, with TRBD1 matching over 8 bases. V was clipped by 4 bases and J by 3 bases; unmatched bases: 5. Germline loops: CDR1 SGDLS, CDR2 YYNGEE. This CDR3 comprises 14 residues.

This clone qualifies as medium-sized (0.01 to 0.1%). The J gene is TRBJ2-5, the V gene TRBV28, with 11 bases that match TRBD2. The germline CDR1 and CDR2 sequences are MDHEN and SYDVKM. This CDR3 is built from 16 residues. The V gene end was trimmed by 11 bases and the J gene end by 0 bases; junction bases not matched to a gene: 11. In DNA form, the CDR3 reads TGTGCCCTACAGCCACTAGCGGGGGCCAACCAAGAGACCCAGTACTTC. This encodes CALQPLAGANQETQYF.

The CDR3 DNA follows: TGTGCCAGCTCCCCCAATTACGAGCAGTACTTC. The encoded protein is CASSPNYEQYF. V usage is TRBV18 and J usage is TRBJ2-7; D call uncertain. The V end was cut by 6 bases, the J end by 4 bases, with 7 bases between. The germline CDR1 and CDR2 sequences are KGHSH and LQKENI. CDR3 size: 11 residues.

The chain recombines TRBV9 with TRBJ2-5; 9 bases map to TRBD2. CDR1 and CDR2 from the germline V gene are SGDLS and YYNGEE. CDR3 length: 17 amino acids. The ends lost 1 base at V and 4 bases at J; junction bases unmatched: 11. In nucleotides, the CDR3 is TGTGCCAGCAGCGTACGGCGGGGGGGCCCGATCTCAGAGACCCAGTACTTC. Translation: CASSVRRGGPISETQYF.

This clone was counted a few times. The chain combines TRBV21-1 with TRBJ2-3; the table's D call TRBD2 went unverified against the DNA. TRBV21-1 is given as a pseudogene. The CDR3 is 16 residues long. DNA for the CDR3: TGTGCCAGCAGTCTATTAGCGGGGGGGCGCGCAGATACGCAGTATTTT. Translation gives CASSLLAGGRADTQYF.

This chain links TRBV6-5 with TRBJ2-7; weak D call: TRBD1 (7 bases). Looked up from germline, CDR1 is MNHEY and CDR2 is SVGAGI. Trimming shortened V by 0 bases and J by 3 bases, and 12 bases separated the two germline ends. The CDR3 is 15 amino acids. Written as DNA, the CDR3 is TGTGCCAGCAGTTACTCGCCAGGGGGGTACTACGAGCAGTACTTC. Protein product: CASSYSPGGYYEQYF.

DNA for the CDR3: TGCAGCGCACGGGACAGCCCCTACGAGCAGTACTTC. Its translation is CSARDSPYEQYF. The V gene is TRBV29-1, the J gene TRBJ2-7, with 7 bases identical to TRBD1. The germline V gene encodes CDR1 SQVTM and CDR2 ANQGSEA. V lost 7 bases to trimming and J lost 2 bases; unmatched junction nucleotides: 5. This CDR3 contains 12 residues.

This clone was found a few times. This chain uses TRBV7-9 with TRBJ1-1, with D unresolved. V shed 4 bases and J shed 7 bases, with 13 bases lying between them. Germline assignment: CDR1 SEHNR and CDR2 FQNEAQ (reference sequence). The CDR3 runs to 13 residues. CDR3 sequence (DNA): TGTGCCAGCAGCTCCGGGAACCTCGATGAAGCTTTCTTT. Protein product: CASSSGNLDEAFF. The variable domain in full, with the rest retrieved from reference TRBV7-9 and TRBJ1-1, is DTGVSQNPRHKITKRGQNVTFRCDPISEHNRLYWYRQTLGQGPEFLTYFQNEAQLEKSRLLSDRFSAERPKGSFSTLEIQRTEQGDSAMYLCASSSGNLDEAFFGQGTRLTVV.

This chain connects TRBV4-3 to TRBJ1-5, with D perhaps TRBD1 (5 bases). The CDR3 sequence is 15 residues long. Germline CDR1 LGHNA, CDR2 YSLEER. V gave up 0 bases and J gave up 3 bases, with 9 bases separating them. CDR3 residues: CASSQDGGDNQPQHF. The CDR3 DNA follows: TGCGCCAGCAGCCAAGATGGGGGGGACAATCAGCCCCAGCATTTT.

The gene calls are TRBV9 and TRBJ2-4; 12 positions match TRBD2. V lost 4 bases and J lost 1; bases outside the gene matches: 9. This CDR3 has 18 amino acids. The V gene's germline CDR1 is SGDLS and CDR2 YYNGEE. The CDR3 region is CASSPRPSGGAAKNIQYF. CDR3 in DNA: TGTGCCAGCAGCCCCCGGCCTAGCGGGGGGGCGGCCAAAAACATTCAGTACTTC.

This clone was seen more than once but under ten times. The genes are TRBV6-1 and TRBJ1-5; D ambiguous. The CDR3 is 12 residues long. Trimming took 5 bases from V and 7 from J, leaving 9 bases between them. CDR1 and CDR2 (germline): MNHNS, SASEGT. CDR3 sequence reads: CASSSSGQPQHF. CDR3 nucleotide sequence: TGTGCCAGCAGTTCCTCGGGGCAGCCCCAGCATTTT.

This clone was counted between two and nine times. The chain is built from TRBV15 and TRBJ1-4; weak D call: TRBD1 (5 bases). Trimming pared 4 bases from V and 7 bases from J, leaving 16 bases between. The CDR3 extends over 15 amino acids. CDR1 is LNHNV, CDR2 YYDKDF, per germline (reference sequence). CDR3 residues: CATSTPRGEGEKLFF. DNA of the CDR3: TGTGCCACCAGCACCCCCCGGGGGGAGGGTGAAAAACTGTTTTTT.

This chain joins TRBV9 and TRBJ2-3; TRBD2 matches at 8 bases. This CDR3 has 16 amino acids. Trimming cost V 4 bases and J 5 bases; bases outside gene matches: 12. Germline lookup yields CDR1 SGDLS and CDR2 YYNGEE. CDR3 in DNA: TGTGCCAGCAGCTCCTCCACGGGGGGGGGAGGAGATACGCAGTATTTT. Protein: CASSSSTGGGGDTQYF.